One sample yielded the 3 T cell receptor beta chains listed below, sequenced in a study of T cell responses to AZD1222 COVID-19 vaccine. Using immunoSEQ multiplex PCR, the repertoire was profiled, and TCRdb retains in-frame clones only, with some absent. The repertoire holds some 150,000 clones, with 90% as singletons. The specimen was peripheral blood, collected 28 days after the second AZD1222 dose. The receptors stem from an adult who received the AZD1222 COVID-19 vaccine.

The CDR3 DNA sequence: TGTGCCACCAGCATACGACTAGTCAATGAGCAGTTCTTC. It is translated as CATSIRLVNEQFF. The genes are TRBV15 and TRBJ2-1; D possibly corresponds to TRBD2 (6 bases). The CDR3 has 13 residues. Germline CDR1 is LNHNV and CDR2 is YYDKDF (reference sequence). V was shortened by 4 bases and J by 6 bases, with 10 bases between the two germline ends.

V and J are TRBV14 and TRBJ2-7, with a tentative D call TRBD2 (7 bases). The CDR3 has 13 amino acids. Trimming removed 4 bases from V and 8 bases from J, with 15 bases in between. The germline gives CDR1 SGHDN, CDR2 FVKESK. CDR3 DNA sequence: TGTGCCAGCAGCCTGCGGGGGCGGGCAAAGCAGTACTTC. Its translation is CASSLRGRAKQYF.

CDR3 coding DNA: TGTGCCAGCAGTTACGGGTCTGGGGCCAACGTCCTGACTTTC. Translating it yields CASSYGSGANVLTF. The V call is TRBV6-5, the J call TRBJ2-6; D gene unclear. The CDR3 length is 14 residues. With 2 bases removed from V and 1 base from J, the gap between germline ends came to 3 bases. In germline, CDR1 is MNHEY, CDR2 SVGAGI.